This T cell receptor beta chain was sequenced for a study of T cells after yellow fever vaccination. This CDR3 comprises 11 residues. Germline CDR1 reads SEHNR; CDR2 reads FQNEAQ (reference sequence). Trimming pared 10 bases from V and 6 bases from J, leaving 10 bases between. The TCR cDNA carried a universal primer site and UMIs from 5'RACE template switching. TCRdb processed the 5' RACE reads anew with MiXCR; each CDR3 protein has one entry. The data contain 610,000 or so distinct CDR3 sequences, around 12% of them singletons. This receptor was taken from a man aged 25 to 40 who received the YFV17D yellow fever vaccine. The specimen was PBMCs, collected on the day of the yellow fever booster vaccination. J is TRBJ2-1 and V is TRBV7-9; D is uncertain. The CDR3 protein is CATTAGNEQFF. The CDR3 DNA sequence: TGTGCCACCACCGCCGGCAATGAGCAGTTCTTC.